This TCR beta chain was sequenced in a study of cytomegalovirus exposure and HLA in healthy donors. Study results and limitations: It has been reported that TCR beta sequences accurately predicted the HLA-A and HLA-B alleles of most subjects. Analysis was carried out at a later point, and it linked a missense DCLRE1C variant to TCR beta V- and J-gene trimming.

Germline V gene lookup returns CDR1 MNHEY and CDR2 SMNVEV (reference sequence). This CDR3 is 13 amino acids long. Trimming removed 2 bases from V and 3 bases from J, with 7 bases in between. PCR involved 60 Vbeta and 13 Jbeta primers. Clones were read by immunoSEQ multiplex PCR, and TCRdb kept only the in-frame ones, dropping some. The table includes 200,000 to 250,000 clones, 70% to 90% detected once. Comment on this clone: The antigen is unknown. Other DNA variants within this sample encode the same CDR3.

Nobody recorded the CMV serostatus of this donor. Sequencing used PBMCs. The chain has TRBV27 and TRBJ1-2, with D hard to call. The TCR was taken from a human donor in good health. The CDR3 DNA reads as TGTGCCAGCAGTTTAGGAGGTGACTATGGCTACACCTTC. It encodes CASSLGGDYGYTF.